This is a list of T cell receptor beta chains from one sample in a study of lymphopenia after photon versus proton radiotherapy. TCRdb's table, derived via immunoSEQ multiplex PCR, lists solely in-frame clones and lacks some. The sample includes fewer than 40,000 clones, 85% to 95% of them seen just once. The input for sequencing was peripheral blood, taken from a patient treated with photon-based radiotherapy. The source is a woman between 50 and 59 years old with cholangiocarcinoma. Both conserved end residues are part of each CDR3. Each record gives: clone size, V gene, D gene, J gene, CDR3 DNA, CDR3 protein. A D gene is named only where the DNA matches it firmly. Not every row has a clone size; where given, it reads once, few, many or a size class.

-	TRBV6-5	-	TRBJ2-7	TGTGCCAGCAGTTACGCGGGTGGGTTTAGGAACGAGCAGTACTTC	CASSYAGGFRNEQYF
-	TRBV5-1	-	TRBJ2-5	TGCGCCAGCCTTGAGCAAGAGACCCAGTACTTC	CASLEQETQYF
-	TRBV27	-	TRBJ1-1	TGTGCCAGCACCCCTTTATCGTCCACTGAAGCTTTCTTT	CASTPLSSTEAFF
-	TRBV6-1	TRBD2	TRBJ2-7	TGTGCCAGCAGTGGGGGACTAGCGGGGGAACAAATCTACGAGCAGTACTTC	CASSGGLAGEQIYEQYF
-	TRBV7-9	TRBD1	TRBJ1-2	TGTGCCAGCAGCATAGCGGGACAGCACTATGGCTACACCTTC	CASSIAGQHYGYTF
-	TRBV2	-	TRBJ1-2	TGTGCCAGCAGGGGGGAATACTATGGCTACACCTTC	CASRGEYYGYTF
-	TRBV27	-	TRBJ2-7	TGTGCCAGCAGTCCTCAAACCCCAAGGGGTCCCGTGAACGAGCAGTACTTC	CASSPQTPRGPVNEQYF
-	TRBV14	-	TRBJ1-4	TGTGCCAGCAGCCATATTACCAATGAAAAACTGTTTTTT	CASSHITNEKLFF
-	TRBV11-2	-	TRBJ1-3	TGTGCCAGCAGCCCGAGGGTGTTGAGTTCTGGAAACACCATATATTTT	CASSPRVLSSGNTIYF
-	TRBV7-6	-	TRBJ2-5	TGTGCCAGCAGCGCAGTGGGACTCCAAGAGACCCAGTACTTC	CASSAVGLQETQYF
-	TRBV5-4	-	TRBJ2-1	TGTGCCAGCAGCACCCGGTGGGGTTTCTACAATGAGCAGTTCTTC	CASSTRWGFYNEQFF
few	TRBV7-9	TRBD1	TRBJ1-1	TGTGCCAGCAGCTTAGCGCAGGCAGGGGGGACTGAAGCTTTCTTT	CASSLAQAGGTEAFF
-	TRBV20-1	-	TRBJ1-2	TGCAGTGCTAGCGCGGGGTATGGCTACACCTTC	CSASAGYGYTF
-	TRBV4-3	-	TRBJ1-2	TGCGCCAGCAGCCAAGGACGGGCTAACTATGGCTACACCTTC	CASSQGRANYGYTF
-	TRBV19	-	TRBJ1-4	TGTGCCAGTAGTATCGGAGGGGTTCGGGAAAAACTGTTTTTT	CASSIGGVREKLFF
-	TRBV14	-	TRBJ2-1	TGTGCCAGCAGCCAAGCGGTAAAGCAGTTCTTC	CASSQAVKQFF
once	TRBV5-1	-	TRBJ2-1	TGCGCCAGCAGCTTGGTGACCTACAATGAGCAGTTCTTC	CASSLVTYNEQFF
-	TRBV30	-	TRBJ2-1	TGTGCCTGGAGTGTTGGCGGGGGCCTCCCCTACAATGAGCAGTTCTTC	CAWSVGGGLPYNEQFF
-	TRBV14	TRBD2	TRBJ2-3	TGTGCCAGCAGCCTTAGCGGGGGCAGCACAGATACGCAGTATTTT	CASSLSGGSTDTQYF
-	TRBV7-2	-	TRBJ1-1	TGTGCCAGCAGCTTAGAAGCCAGAAACACTGAAGCTTTCTTT	CASSLEARNTEAFF
-	TRBV5-4	-	TRBJ2-7	TGTGCCAGCAGCTTGGACACCTCCTACGAGCAGTACTTC	CASSLDTSYEQYF
-	TRBV29-1	-	TRBJ2-7	TGCAGCGTTACGATTCCCCGCGATCGGCCCTACGAGCAGTACTTC	CSVTIPRDRPYEQYF
few	TRBV5-5	-	TRBJ1-1	TGTGCCAGCAGCCAGACATGGAACACTGAAGCTTTCTTT	CASSQTWNTEAFF
-	TRBV9	TRBD1	TRBJ1-2	TGTGCCAGCAGTGGGGGAACAGGGGCGGGCTATGGCTACACCTTC	CASSGGTGAGYGYTF
-	TRBV11-2	-	TRBJ2-3	TGTGCCAGCAGCTACCCGGGCCCCCCGAGGGATACGCAGTATTTT	CASSYPGPPRDTQYF
-	TRBV19	-	TRBJ1-1	TGTGCCAGTAGTATGGTAGTAGGGGCTGAAGCTTTCTTT	CASSMVVGAEAFF
-	TRBV29-1	TRBD1	TRBJ1-1	TGCAGCGTCGACAGGGTTAACACTGAAGCTTTCTTT	CSVDRVNTEAFF
-	TRBV5-6	-	TRBJ2-2	TGTGCCAGCAGCTTCTTTCTCCCAGGGAGGACCGGGGAGCTGTTTTTT	CASSFFLPGRTGELFF
-	TRBV19	-	TRBJ1-3	TGTGTCAGTAGAATAACGGCCTCTGGAAACACCATATATTTT	CVSRITASGNTIYF
-	TRBV6-5	-	TRBJ2-2	TGTGCCAGCAGTTACTCGGGCGGGGAGCTGTTTTTT	CASSYSGGELFF
-	TRBV7-9	TRBD1	TRBJ1-1	TGTGCCAGCAGCCCACCCGTGGACAGGGAGTTGGCTTTCTTT	CASSPPVDRELAFF
-	TRBV14	-	TRBJ1-3	TGTGCCAGCACCCGCCTTGGGAGCTCTGGAAACACCATATATTTT	CASTRLGSSGNTIYF
-	TRBV20-1	-	TRBJ1-1	TGCAGTGCCGTCACAGGATTCAAAGCTTTCTTT	CSAVTGFKAFF
-	TRBV11-2	-	TRBJ1-2	TGTGCCAGCAGCTTAGTCGGGGGTTGGAACTATGGCTACACCTTC	CASSLVGGWNYGYTF
-	TRBV7-2	-	TRBJ1-1	TGTGCCAGCAGGTCAACATTGACTGAAGCTTTCTTT	CASRSTLTEAFF
-	TRBV5-8	-	TRBJ1-1	TGTGCCAGCAGCTTGGTAAGGGCGCGGGCCACTGAAGCTTTCTTT	CASSLVRARATEAFF
-	TRBV5-1	-	TRBJ2-2	TGCGCCAGCAGCTTCGAGGGGACGGGGACCGGGGAGCTGTTTTTT	CASSFEGTGTGELFF
once	TRBV19	-	TRBJ2-1	TGTGCCAGTAGGGGAGGGGGACAGCTTAACAATGAGCAGTTCTTC	CASRGGGQLNNEQFF
-	TRBV9	-	TRBJ2-7	TGTGCCAGCAGCGTATGCCGGATCTCCTACGAGCAGTACTTC	CASSVCRISYEQYF
-	TRBV6-5	TRBD1	TRBJ2-7	TGTGCCAGCAGTTACCGGGGGACAGGGAGGTCTTACGAGCAGTACTTC	CASSYRGTGRSYEQYF
-	TRBV7-9	-	TRBJ2-2	TGTGCCAGCAGGGAAATGAACACCGGGGAGCTGTTTTTT	CASREMNTGELFF
-	TRBV5-4	-	TRBJ2-3	TGTGCCAGCAGCCTGGACTTACTTGGCGCAGATACGCAGTATTTT	CASSLDLLGADTQYF
-	TRBV5-1	TRBD2	TRBJ2-5	TGCGCCAGCAGCCCGGAGGGACTAGCACAAGAGACCCAGTACTTC	CASSPEGLAQETQYF
-	TRBV5-1	TRBD1	TRBJ2-5	TGCGCCAGCAGCTTTACAGGGGGAGTTGGGGAGACCCAGTACTTC	CASSFTGGVGETQYF
-	TRBV4-3	-	TRBJ1-3	TGCGCCAGCAGCCAAACCGGAGGAAACACCATATATTTT	CASSQTGGNTIYF
-	TRBV5-6	-	TRBJ1-2	TGTGCCAGCACTAGCGGGGTAGACAACTATGGCTACACCTTC	CASTSGVDNYGYTF
-	TRBV6-5	-	TRBJ1-5	TGTGCCAGCAGTTACTCGGAGAGCAATCAGCCCCAGCATTTT	CASSYSESNQPQHF
-	TRBV6-1	-	TRBJ2-5	TGTGCCAGCAGTGAAGCGCTAAAAGGGGGGTTGCAAGAGACCCAGTACTTC	CASSEALKGGLQETQYF
-	TRBV30	-	TRBJ1-5	TGTGCCCTGGACCAGGGACACGATCAGCCCCAGCATTTT	CALDQGHDQPQHF
-	TRBV19	-	TRBJ1-3	TGTGCCAGTAGTCAGCAACACGGACAGTCTGGAAACACCATATATTTT	CASSQQHGQSGNTIYF